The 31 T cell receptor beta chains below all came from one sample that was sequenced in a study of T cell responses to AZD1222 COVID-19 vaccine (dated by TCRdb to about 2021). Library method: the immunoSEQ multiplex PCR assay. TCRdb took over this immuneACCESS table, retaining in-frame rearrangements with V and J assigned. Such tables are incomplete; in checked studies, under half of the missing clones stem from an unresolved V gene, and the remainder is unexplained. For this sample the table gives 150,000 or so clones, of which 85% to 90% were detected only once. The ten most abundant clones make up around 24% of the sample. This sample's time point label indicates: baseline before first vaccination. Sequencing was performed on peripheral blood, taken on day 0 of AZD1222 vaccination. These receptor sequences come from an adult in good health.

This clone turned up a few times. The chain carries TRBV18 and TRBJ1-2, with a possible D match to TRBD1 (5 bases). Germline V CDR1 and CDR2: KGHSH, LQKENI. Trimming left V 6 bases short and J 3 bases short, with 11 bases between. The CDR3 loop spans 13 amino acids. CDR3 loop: CASSELGDYGYTF. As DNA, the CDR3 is TGTGCCAGCTCCGAGCTGGGGGACTATGGCTACACCTTC.

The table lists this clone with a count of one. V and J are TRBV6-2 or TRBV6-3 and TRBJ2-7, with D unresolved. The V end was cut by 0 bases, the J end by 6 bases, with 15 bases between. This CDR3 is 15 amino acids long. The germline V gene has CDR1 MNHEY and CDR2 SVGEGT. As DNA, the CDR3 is TGTGCCAGCAGTTACTCCCCCTACACGACCTTCGAGCAGTACTTC. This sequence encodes CASSYSPYTTFEQYF.

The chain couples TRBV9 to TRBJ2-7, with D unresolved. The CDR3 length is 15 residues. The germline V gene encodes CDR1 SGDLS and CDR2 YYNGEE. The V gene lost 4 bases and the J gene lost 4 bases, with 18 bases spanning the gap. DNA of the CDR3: TGTGCCAGCAGCCTCACCGCAACCGGGTCTTACGAGCAGTACTTC. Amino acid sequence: CASSLTATGSYEQYF.

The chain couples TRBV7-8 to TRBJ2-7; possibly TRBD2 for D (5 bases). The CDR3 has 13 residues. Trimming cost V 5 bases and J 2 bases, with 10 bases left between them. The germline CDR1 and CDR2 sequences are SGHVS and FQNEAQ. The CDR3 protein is CASSRPGTYEQYF. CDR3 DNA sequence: TGTGCCAGCAGCCGACCCGGGACCTACGAGCAGTACTTC. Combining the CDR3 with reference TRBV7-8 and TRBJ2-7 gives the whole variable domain GAGVSQSPRYKVAKRGQDVALRCDPISGHVSLFWYQQALGQGPEFLTYFQNEAQLDKSGLPSDRFFAERPEGSVSTLKIQRTQQEDSAVYLCASSRPGTYEQYFGPGTRLTVT.

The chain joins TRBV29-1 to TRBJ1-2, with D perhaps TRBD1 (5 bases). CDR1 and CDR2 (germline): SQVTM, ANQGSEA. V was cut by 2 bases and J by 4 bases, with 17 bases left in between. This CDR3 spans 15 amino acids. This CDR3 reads CSVEFGGGLGYGYTF. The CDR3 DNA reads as TGCAGCGTTGAATTCGGCGGGGGATTGGGCTATGGCTACACCTTC.

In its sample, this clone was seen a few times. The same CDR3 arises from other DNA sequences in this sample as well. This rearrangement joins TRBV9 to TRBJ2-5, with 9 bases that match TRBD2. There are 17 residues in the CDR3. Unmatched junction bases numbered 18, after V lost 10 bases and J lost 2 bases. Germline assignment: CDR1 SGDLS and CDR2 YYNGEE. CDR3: CARRVRRGGPLQETQYF. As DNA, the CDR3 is TGTGCCCGCCGCGTACGGCGGGGGGGGCCCTTACAAGAGACCCAGTACTTC.

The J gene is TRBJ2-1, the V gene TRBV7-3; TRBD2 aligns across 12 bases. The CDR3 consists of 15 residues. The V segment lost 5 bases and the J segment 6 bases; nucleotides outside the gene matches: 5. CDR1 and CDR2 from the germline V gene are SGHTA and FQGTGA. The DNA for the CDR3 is TGTGCCAGCAGCGTTGGACTAGCGGGGTCCAATGAGCAGTTCTTC. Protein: CASSVGLAGSNEQFF.

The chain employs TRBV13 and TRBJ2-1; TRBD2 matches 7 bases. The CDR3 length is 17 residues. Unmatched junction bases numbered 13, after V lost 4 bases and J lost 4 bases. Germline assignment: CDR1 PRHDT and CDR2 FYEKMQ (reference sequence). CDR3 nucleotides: TGTGCCAGCAGCTCCCGGGACTCCCGGGGGGAATACAATGAGCAGTTCTTC. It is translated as CASSSRDSRGEYNEQFF.

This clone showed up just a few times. DNA of the CDR3: TGTGCCAGAGGGTTCGGGCTCAATAGGCAGGGTGGCTACACCTTC. This codes for CARGFGLNRQGGYTF. The chain uses TRBV5-3 and TRBJ1-2, with D possibly TRBD1 on 5 matching bases. TRBV5-3 is an ORF, with its function uncertain. This CDR3 region has 15 residues. V was shortened by 7 bases and J by 7 bases, with 23 bases between the two germline ends.

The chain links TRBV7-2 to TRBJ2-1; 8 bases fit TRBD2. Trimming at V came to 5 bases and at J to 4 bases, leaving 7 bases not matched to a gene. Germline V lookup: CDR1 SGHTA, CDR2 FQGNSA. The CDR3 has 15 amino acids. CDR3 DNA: TGTGCCAGCAGCCCCAGTAGCGGGGTTTACAATGAGCAGTTCTTC. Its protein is CASSPSSGVYNEQFF.

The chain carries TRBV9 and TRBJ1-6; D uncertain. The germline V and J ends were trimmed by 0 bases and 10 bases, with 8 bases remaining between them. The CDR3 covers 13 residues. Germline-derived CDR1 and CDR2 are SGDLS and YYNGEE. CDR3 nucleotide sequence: TGTGCCAGCAGCGTAGAAGAGGGCTCACCCCTCCACTTT. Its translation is CASSVEEGSPLHF. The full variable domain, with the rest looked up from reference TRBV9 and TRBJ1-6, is DSGVTQTPKHLITATGQRVTLRCSPRSGDLSVYWYQQSLDQGLQFLIQYYNGEERAKGNILERFSAQQFPDLHSELNLSSLELGDSALYFCASSVEEGSPLHFGNGTRLTVT.

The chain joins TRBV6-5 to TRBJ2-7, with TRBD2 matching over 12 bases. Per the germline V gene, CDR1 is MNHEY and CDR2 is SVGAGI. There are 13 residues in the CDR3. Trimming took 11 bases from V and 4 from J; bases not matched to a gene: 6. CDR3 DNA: TGTGCCCATGGAACTAGCGGGGGGTACGAGCAGTACTTC. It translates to CAHGTSGGYEQYF.

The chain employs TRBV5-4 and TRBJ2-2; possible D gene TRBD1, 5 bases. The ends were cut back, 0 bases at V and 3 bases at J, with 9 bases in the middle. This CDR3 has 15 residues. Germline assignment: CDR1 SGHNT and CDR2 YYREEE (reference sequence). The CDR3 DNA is TGTGCCAGCAGCTTGGTGGCAGGGTACACCGGGGAGCTGTTTTTT. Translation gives CASSLVAGYTGELFF.

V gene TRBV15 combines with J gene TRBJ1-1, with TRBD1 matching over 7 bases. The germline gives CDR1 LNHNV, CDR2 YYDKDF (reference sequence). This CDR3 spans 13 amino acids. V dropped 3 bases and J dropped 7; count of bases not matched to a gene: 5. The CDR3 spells CATSRGDSFEAFF. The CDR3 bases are TGTGCCACCAGCAGGGGGGACAGCTTTGAAGCTTTCTTT.

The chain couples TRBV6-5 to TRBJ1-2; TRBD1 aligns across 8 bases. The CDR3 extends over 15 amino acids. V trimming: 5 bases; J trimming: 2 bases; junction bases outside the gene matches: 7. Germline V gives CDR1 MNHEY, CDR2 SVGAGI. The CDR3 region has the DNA TGTGCCAGCAGTCAATCCGGACAGGGAAACTATGGCTACACCTTC. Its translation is CASSQSGQGNYGYTF.

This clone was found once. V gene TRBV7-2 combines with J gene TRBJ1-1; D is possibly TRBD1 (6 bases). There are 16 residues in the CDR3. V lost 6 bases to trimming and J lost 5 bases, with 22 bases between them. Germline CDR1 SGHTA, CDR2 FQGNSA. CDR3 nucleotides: TGTGCCAGCAGTCTCCCCGGGGGGGGCGCGGGGACTGAAGCTTTCTTT. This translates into CASSLPGGGAGTEAFF.

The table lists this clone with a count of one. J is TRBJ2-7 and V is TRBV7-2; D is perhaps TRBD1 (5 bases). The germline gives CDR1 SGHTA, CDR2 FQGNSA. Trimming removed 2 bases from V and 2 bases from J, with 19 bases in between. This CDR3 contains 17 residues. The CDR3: CASSLPLDSELTYEQYF. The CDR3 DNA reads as TGTGCCAGCAGCTTACCCCTCGACAGTGAGCTTACCTACGAGCAGTACTTC.

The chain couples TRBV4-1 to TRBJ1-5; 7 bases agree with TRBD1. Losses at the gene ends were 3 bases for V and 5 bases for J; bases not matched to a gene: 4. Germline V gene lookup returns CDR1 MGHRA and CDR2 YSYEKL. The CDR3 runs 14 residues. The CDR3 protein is CASSQETGHQPQHF. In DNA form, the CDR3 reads TGCGCCAGCAGCCAGGAGACAGGGCATCAGCCCCAGCATTTT.

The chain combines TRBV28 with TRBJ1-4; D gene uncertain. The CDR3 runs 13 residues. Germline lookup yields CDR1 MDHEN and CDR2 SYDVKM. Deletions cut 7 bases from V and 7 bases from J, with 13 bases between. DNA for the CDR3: TGTGCCAGCATGCCCCCGTCAGGTGAAAAACTGTTTTTT. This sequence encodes CASMPPSGEKLFF.

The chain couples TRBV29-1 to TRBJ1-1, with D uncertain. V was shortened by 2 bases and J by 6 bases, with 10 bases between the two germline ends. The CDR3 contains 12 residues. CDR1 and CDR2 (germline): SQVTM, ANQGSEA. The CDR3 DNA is TGCAGCGTTGAATCGGAGAGCCCTGAAGCTTTCTTT. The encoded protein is CSVESESPEAFF.

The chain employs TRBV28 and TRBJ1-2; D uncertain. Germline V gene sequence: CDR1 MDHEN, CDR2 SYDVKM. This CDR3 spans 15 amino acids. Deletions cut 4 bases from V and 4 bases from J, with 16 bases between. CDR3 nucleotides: TGTGCCAGCAGTTCGGTTATGGGGTCGGTCTATGGCTACACCTTC. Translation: CASSSVMGSVYGYTF.

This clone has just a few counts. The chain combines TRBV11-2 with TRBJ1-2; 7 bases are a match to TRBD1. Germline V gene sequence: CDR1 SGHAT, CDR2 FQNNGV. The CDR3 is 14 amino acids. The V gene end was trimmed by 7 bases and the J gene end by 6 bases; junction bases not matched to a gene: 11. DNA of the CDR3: TGTGCCAGCAACTCCGCAGGGGGTAGGAATGGCTACACCTTC. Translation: CASNSAGGRNGYTF.

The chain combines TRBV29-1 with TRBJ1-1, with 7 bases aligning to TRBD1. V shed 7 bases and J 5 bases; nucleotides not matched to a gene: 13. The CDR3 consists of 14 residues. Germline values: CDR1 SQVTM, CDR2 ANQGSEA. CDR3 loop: CSAEGATVRTEAFF. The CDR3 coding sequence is TGCAGCGCCGAGGGGGCTACCGTGAGGACTGAAGCTTTCTTT.

The DNA for the CDR3 is TGTGCCATCAGTGCGATAGGCGACTATGGCTACACCTTC. This sequence encodes CAISAIGDYGYTF. V gene TRBV10-3 combines with J gene TRBJ1-2; no firm D call. Between the trimmed V and J ends, which lost 4 bases and 3 bases, there was a span of 9 bases. The V gene's germline CDR1 is ENHRY and CDR2 SYGVKD. The CDR3 extends over 13 amino acids.

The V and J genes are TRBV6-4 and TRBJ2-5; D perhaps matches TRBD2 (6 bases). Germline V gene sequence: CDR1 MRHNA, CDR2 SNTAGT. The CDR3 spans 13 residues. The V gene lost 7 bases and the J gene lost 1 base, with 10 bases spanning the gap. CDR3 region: CASTRTTQETQYF. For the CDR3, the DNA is TGTGCCAGCACTAGGACTACCCAAGAGACCCAGTACTTC.

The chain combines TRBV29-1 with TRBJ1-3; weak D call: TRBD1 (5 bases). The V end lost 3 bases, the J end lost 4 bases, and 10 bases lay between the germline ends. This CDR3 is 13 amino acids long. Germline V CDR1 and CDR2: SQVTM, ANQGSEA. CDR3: CSVDRDSGNTIYF. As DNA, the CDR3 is TGCAGCGTTGACAGGGACTCCGGAAACACCATATATTTT.

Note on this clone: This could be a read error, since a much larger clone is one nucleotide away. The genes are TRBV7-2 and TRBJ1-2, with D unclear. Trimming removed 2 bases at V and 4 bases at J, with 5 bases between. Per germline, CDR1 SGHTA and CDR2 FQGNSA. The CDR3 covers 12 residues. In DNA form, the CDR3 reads TGTGCCAGCAGCTTACTGGGCTATGGCTACACCTTC. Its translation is CASSLLGYGYTF.

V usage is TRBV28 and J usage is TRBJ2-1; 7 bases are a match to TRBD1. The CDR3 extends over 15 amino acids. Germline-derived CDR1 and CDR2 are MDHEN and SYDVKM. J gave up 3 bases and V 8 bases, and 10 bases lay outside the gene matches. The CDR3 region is CASPPPGQLYNEQFF. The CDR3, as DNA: TGTGCCAGCCCCCCCCCGGGACAGCTCTACAATGAGCAGTTCTTC.

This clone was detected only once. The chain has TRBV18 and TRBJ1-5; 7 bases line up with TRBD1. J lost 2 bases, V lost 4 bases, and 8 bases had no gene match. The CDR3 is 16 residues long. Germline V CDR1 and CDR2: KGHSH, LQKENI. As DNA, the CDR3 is TGTGCCAGCTCACTTCTAACAGGGGCTGGCAATCAGCCCCAGCATTTT. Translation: CASSLLTGAGNQPQHF.

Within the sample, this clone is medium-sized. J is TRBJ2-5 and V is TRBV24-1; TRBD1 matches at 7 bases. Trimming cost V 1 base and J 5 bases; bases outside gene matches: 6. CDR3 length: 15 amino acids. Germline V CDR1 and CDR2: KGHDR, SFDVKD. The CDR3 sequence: CATSDFHRGWETQYF. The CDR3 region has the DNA TGTGCCACCAGTGATTTTCACAGGGGCTGGGAGACCCAGTACTTC.

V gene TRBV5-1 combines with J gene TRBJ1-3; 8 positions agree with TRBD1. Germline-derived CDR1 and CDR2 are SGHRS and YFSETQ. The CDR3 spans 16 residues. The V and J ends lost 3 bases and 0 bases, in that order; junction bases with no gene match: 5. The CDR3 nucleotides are TGCGCCAGCAGCTCGGCAGGGGGCATCTCTGGAAACACCATATATTTT. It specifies CASSSAGGISGNTIYF.